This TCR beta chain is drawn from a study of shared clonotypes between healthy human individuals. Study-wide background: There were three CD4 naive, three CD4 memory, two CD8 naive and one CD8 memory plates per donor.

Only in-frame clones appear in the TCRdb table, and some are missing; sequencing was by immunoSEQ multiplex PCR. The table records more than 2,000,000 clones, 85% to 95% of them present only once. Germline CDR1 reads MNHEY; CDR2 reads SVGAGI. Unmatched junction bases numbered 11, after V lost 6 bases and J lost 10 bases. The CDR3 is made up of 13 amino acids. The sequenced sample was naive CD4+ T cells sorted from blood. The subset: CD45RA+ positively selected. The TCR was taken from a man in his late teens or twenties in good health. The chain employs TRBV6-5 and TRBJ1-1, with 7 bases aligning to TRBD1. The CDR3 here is CASSMSQGEVAFF. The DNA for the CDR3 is TGTGCCAGCAGCATGTCCCAGGGGGAGGTAGCTTTCTTT.